The 8 T cell receptor beta chains presented below share a single source sample, sequenced in a study of cytomegalovirus exposure and HLA in healthy donors. This PCR relied on a set of 60 Vbeta primers and 13 Jbeta primers. Clones were sequenced by immunoSEQ multiplex PCR, and TCRdb holds only the in-frame ones, with some missing. In the table there are 150,000 to 200,000 clones, over 75% of which are singletons. Sequenced: PBMCs. These receptors were collected from a man aged 55 to 69 in good health and CMV-seronegative.

The chain has TRBV7-9 and TRBJ2-3; D perhaps matches TRBD2 (6 bases). CDR1 and CDR2 (germline): SEHNR, FQNEAQ (reference sequence). This CDR3 has 16 residues. V lost 1 base, J lost 5 bases, and 16 bases lay in between. This CDR3 reads CASSLGGGLGGDTQYF. Written as DNA, the CDR3 is TGTGCCAGCAGCTTAGGGGGAGGCTTAGGAGGAGATACGCAGTATTTT.

The chain recombines TRBV2 with TRBJ2-7, with 9 bases matching TRBD2. CDR3 length equals 14 residues. V shed 4 bases, J shed 5 bases, and the junction held 6 bases outside the gene matches. Germline V gene data show CDR1 as SNHLY and CDR2 as FYNNEI. CDR3 amino acids: CASSVSGGEDEQYF. The CDR3 region has the DNA TGTGCCAGCAGTGTTAGCGGGGGAGAGGACGAGCAGTACTTC.

This chain connects TRBV7-2 to TRBJ2-5, with 12 bases aligning to TRBD2. The CDR3 extends over 16 amino acids. Per germline, CDR1 SGHTA and CDR2 FQGNSA. The V segment lost 1 base and the J segment 1 base; nucleotides outside the gene matches: 1. CDR3 amino acids: CASSLGLAGAQETQYF. The CDR3 nucleotides read TGTGCCAGCAGCTTAGGACTAGCGGGAGCCCAAGAGACCCAGTACTTC.

The rearrangement uses TRBV7-6 and TRBJ2-7; 11 nucleotides line up with TRBD2. The CDR3 is 15 amino acids. The germline V gene encodes CDR1 SGHVS and CDR2 FNYEAQ. After removal of 1 base from V and 2 bases from J, the junction contained 1 base not matched to a gene. The DNA of the CDR3 is TGTGCCAGCAGCTTAGGACTAGCGGGAACCTACGAGCAGTACTTC. Its protein product is CASSLGLAGTYEQYF.

The chain has TRBV4-2 and TRBJ2-5; 7 bases are a match to TRBD2. The V segment lost 0 bases and the J segment 6 bases; nucleotides outside the gene matches: 10. The CDR3 sequence is 16 residues long. The germline gives CDR1 LGHNA, CDR2 YNFKEQ. CDR3 loop: CASSQDGWGGGKTQYF. Here the CDR3 DNA reads TGTGCCAGCAGCCAAGATGGCTGGGGGGGTGGGAAGACCCAGTACTTC.

This chain uses TRBV5-8 with TRBJ2-7; 7 bases line up with TRBD2. The CDR3 consists of 14 residues. The junction had 0 bases not matched to a gene; V was cut back by 0 bases and J by 0 bases. Germline assignment: CDR1 SGHTS and CDR2 YDEGEE. DNA for the CDR3: TGTGCCAGCAGCTTGGGCGGGAGCTCCTACGAGCAGTACTTC. Its translation is CASSLGGSSYEQYF.

The chain carries TRBV11-2 and TRBJ1-4, with a weak D call TRBD1 (6 bases). Germline CDR1 SGHAT, CDR2 FQNNGV. Trimming removed 5 bases at V and 5 bases at J, with 18 bases between. This CDR3 contains 16 residues. The CDR3 is CASSESTGRVNEKLFF. The DNA for the CDR3 is TGTGCCAGCAGCGAATCGACAGGACGGGTGAATGAAAAACTGTTTTTT.

V and J are TRBV6-5 and TRBJ2-7; D perhaps matches TRBD1 (6 bases). Germline assignment: CDR1 MNHEY and CDR2 SVGAGI. Trimming pared 0 bases from V and 6 bases from J, leaving 12 bases between. CDR3 size: 14 residues. This chain's CDR3 is CASSYSSTRGEQYF. The DNA for the CDR3 is TGTGCCAGCAGTTACTCATCAACCAGGGGCGAGCAGTACTTC.